This is a list of T cell receptor beta chains from one sample in a study of T-cell reconstitution after alpha-beta-depleted transplantation in children. TCRdb re-derived calls from the PCR reads in MiXCR, one entry per CDR3 protein. The data show 250,000 to 300,000 distinct CDR3 sequences, around 10% seen once. The sample in question was peripheral blood, obtained 180 days after TCRalphabeta/CD19-depleted stem cell transplant. Every receptor here comes from a male patient aged 2-9 years who had a stem cell transplant for chronic granulomatous disease, so the T cells may come from the graft donor. CDR3s include the opening cysteine and the closing phenylalanine or tryptophan. The order of the fields is D gene, V gene, clone size, J gene, CDR3 protein, CDR3 DNA. A D gene is named only where the DNA matches it firmly. The size field is filled for only some rows; it gives once, few, many or a size class.

-,TRBV25-1,many,TRBJ2-7,CASSGGQPPYEQYF,TGTGCCAGCAGTGGAGGACAGCCGCCGTACGAGCAGTACTTC
TRBD1,TRBV29-1,-,TRBJ1-2,CSVAGRGYGYTF,TGCAGCGTTGCTGGCAGGGGGTACGGCTACACCTTC
TRBD2,TRBV11-1,many,TRBJ2-6,CASSLFPSGTSGANVLTF,TGTGCCAGCAGCTTATTTCCTAGCGGGACATCTGGGGCCAACGTCCTGACTTTC
-,TRBV10-3,many,TRBJ2-7,CAISVKETYEQYF,TGTGCCATCAGTGTGAAGGAAACCTACGAGCAGTACTTC
TRBD1,TRBV5-1,many,TRBJ1-2,CASTPGGQGSFNYGYTF,TGCGCCAGCACCCCCGGGGGACAGGGAAGTTTCAACTATGGCTACACCTTC
TRBD1,TRBV12-3/TRBV12-4,-,TRBJ1-5,CASSHPGQGVPYSNQPQHF,TGTGCCAGCAGCCACCCGGGACAGGGAGTCCCATATAGCAATCAGCCCCAGCATTTT
TRBD2,TRBV12-3/TRBV12-4,many,TRBJ2-1,CASSPLLGSGNYNEQFF,TGTGCCAGCAGCCCCCTTCTGGGTAGCGGGAACTACAATGAGCAGTTCTTC
-,TRBV30,few,TRBJ2-1,CAWEGGQGSYNEQFF,TGTGCCTGGGAAGGCGGGCAGGGCTCCTACAATGAGCAGTTCTTC
TRBD2,TRBV3-1,many,TRBJ2-1,CASSPSNPGLAGGRGDEQFF,TGTGCCAGCAGCCCATCTAACCCGGGACTAGCGGGAGGCCGAGGCGATGAGCAGTTCTTC
-,TRBV7-2,-,TRBJ2-2,CASSQSVLNFNTGELFF,TGTGCCAGCAGCCAATCTGTCCTTAATTTTAACACCGGGGAGCTGTTTTTT
-,TRBV4-3,many,TRBJ2-2,CASSQYGTSGELFF,TGCGCCAGCAGCCAATACGGGACTTCCGGGGAGCTGTTTTTT
-,TRBV29-1,few,TRBJ1-1,CSVEGAAFF,TGCAGCGTTGAAGGGGCAGCTTTCTTT
-,TRBV5-1,many,TRBJ2-3,CASSMTGTDTQYF,TGCGCCAGCAGCATGACAGGCACAGATACGCAGTATTTT
-,TRBV23-1,many,TRBJ1-5,CASSQSQGLRPQHF,TGCGCCAGCAGTCAATCGCAGGGGCTGAGGCCCCAGCATTTT
TRBD2,TRBV20-1,many,TRBJ2-1,CSARLAGAHNEQFF,TGCAGTGCAAGACTAGCGGGAGCCCACAATGAGCAGTTCTTC
-,TRBV29-1,many,TRBJ2-2,CSVFENTGELFF,TGCAGCGTTTTTGAAAACACCGGGGAGCTGTTTTTT
-,TRBV29-1,many,TRBJ2-1,CSVEDRPTYNEQFF,TGCAGCGTTGAAGATCGGCCGACTTACAATGAGCAGTTCTTC
-,TRBV7-7,many,TRBJ2-3,CASSLSSSAADTQYF,TGTGCTAGCAGCTTGTCTAGCTCGGCGGCGGATACGCAGTATTTT
TRBD2,TRBV29-1,many,TRBJ2-1,CSVRGLAGTWYNEQFF,TGCAGCGTTCGAGGACTAGCGGGAACGTGGTACAATGAGCAGTTCTTC
TRBD2,TRBV4-3,many,TRBJ2-3,CASSQVPMAGGPNTQYF,TGCGCCAGCAGCCAAGTTCCCATGGCGGGAGGGCCAAATACGCAGTATTTT
-,TRBV11-1,-,TRBJ2-5,CASSTGRQETQYF,TGTGCCAGCAGCACGGGACGCCAAGAGACCCAGTACTTC
-,TRBV5-4,-,TRBJ2-1,CASGFGLVCNEQFF,TGTGCCAGCGGCTTCGGGCTCGTCTGCAATGAGCAGTTCTTC
TRBD1,TRBV7-3,many,TRBJ2-6,CASSLVGTGGSGANVLTF,TGTGCCAGCAGCTTAGTTGGGACAGGGGGCTCTGGGGCCAACGTCCTGACTTTC
-,TRBV27,many,TRBJ1-3,CASSLTYNSGNTIYF,TGTGCCAGCAGTTTAACCTATAACTCTGGAAACACCATATATTTT
-,TRBV12-3/TRBV12-4,many,TRBJ2-3,CASNFAAAGSTDTQYF,TGTGCCAGCAATTTTGCTGCGGCGGGGAGCACAGATACGCAGTATTTT
-,TRBV5-1,many,TRBJ2-1,CASSLAQRNNEQFF,TGCGCCAGCAGCTTGGCACAGCGAAACAATGAGCAGTTCTTC
-,TRBV7-6,many,TRBJ2-1,CASSIRGGEFRYEQFF,TGTGCCAGCAGTATTCGAGGGGGGGAGTTTCGTTATGAGCAGTTCTTC
TRBD2,TRBV6-5,many,TRBJ2-1,CASSFGREGHNEQFF,TGTGCCAGCAGTTTTGGACGGGAGGGCCACAATGAGCAGTTCTTC
-,TRBV20-1,many,TRBJ2-7,CSASPPIRSYEQYF,TGCAGTGCATCGCCCCCCATCCGCTCCTACGAGCAGTACTTC
-,TRBV14,-,TRBJ2-1,CASSQGIGSAYNEQFF,TGTGCCAGCAGCCAAGGCATCGGGAGCGCCTACAATGAGCAGTTCTTC
TRBD2,TRBV20-1,many,TRBJ2-1,CSAEPYLGEGRYNEQFF,TGCAGTGCTGAGCCCTACCTGGGGGAGGGGAGGTACAATGAGCAGTTCTTC
TRBD1,TRBV20-1,many,TRBJ1-6,CSARPGQNNSPLHF,TGCAGTGCTCGACCGGGACAGAATAATTCACCCCTCCACTTT
TRBD1,TRBV11-2,many,TRBJ2-6,CASSSRTGVTTGANVLTF,TGTGCCAGCAGCTCCCGGACAGGAGTCACAACTGGGGCCAACGTCCTGACTTTC
-,TRBV7-2,many,TRBJ1-4,CASSRGDRVLNEKLFF,TGTGCCAGCAGCCGAGGCGACCGGGTCCTTAATGAAAAACTGTTTTTT
TRBD2,TRBV9,few,TRBJ2-1,CASSLRGAYNEQFF,TGTGCCAGCAGCCTCCGGGGGGCCTACAATGAGCAGTTCTTC
-,TRBV7-9,few,TRBJ2-1,CASSFRVDEQFF,TGTGCCAGCAGCTTTCGGGTCGATGAGCAGTTCTTC
-,TRBV28,many,TRBJ1-1,CASSLLSTEAFF,TGTGCCAGCAGCCTCCTGAGCACTGAAGCTTTCTTT
-,TRBV18,many,TRBJ2-1,CASSPRGRNNEQFF,TGTGCCAGCTCACCACGGGGACGGAACAATGAGCAGTTCTTC
-,TRBV12-3/TRBV12-4,many,TRBJ2-1,CASSPRGYEQFF,TGTGCCAGCAGTCCCCGAGGGTATGAGCAGTTCTTC
-,TRBV28,-,TRBJ2-5,CAVRHQETQYF,TGTGCGGTCAGACACCAAGAGACCCAGTACTTC
-,TRBV20-1,many,TRBJ1-5,CSARPDRSNQPQHF,TGCAGTGCTAGACCTGACCGGAGTAATCAGCCCCAGCATTTT
-,TRBV20-1,many,TRBJ1-3,CSARWRESSTGNTIYF,TGCAGTGCGAGATGGAGGGAATCTTCTACTGGAAACACCATATATTTT
-,TRBV24-1,few,TRBJ1-5,CATSEEGNRLSNQPQHF,TGTGCCACCAGTGAAGAGGGAAACAGACTTAGCAATCAGCCCCAGCATTTT